Presented here are 12 T cell receptor beta chains from one specimen sequenced in a study of cytomegalovirus exposure and HLA in healthy donors. In the PCR, 60 Vbeta and 13 Jbeta primers were used. Profiled with immunoSEQ multiplex PCR; TCRdb holds only in-frame clones, not every one. The sample has around 150,000 clones, 80% seen once; the top ten hold approximately 2%. The sample was PBMCs. The receptors shown here come from a man aged 25 to 40 in good health and CMV-seronegative.

The V gene is TRBV28, the J gene TRBJ2-7, with TRBD1 as a possible D gene (5 bases). Germline CDR1 MDHEN, CDR2 SYDVKM. V lost 6 bases and J 4 bases, leaving 10 bases between the germline ends. The CDR3 sequence is 12 residues long. CDR3: CASRQQGYEQYF. In DNA, the CDR3 is TGTGCCAGCAGGCAGCAGGGATACGAGCAGTACTTC.

This chain uses TRBV7-2 with TRBJ2-1, with 8 bases that match TRBD1. This CDR3 has 15 residues. V was clipped by 4 bases and J by 4 bases; unmatched bases: 6. Germline lookup yields CDR1 SGHTA and CDR2 FQGNSA. In DNA form, the CDR3 reads TGTGCCAGCAGCTCCGACAGGGGACCTTACAATGAGCAGTTCTTC. Amino acid sequence: CASSSDRGPYNEQFF.

This chain links TRBV6-5 with TRBJ1-1; D is uncertain. From germline, CDR1 is MNHEY and CDR2 SVGAGI. Trimming pared 2 bases from V and 5 bases from J, leaving 18 bases between. The CDR3 loop spans 16 amino acids. The CDR3 sequence is CASSYRSRAPGTEAFF. The CDR3 coding sequence is TGTGCCAGCAGTTACCGGTCAAGGGCCCCGGGGACTGAAGCTTTCTTT.

This clone was picked up one time. The chain links TRBV28 to TRBJ1-4; a possible D gene is TRBD1 (5 bases). CDR3 length: 16 residues. Trimming cost V 5 bases and J 0 bases, with 13 bases left between them. Germline V gene sequence: CDR1 MDHEN, CDR2 SYDVKM. The CDR3 here is CASSDDRSATNEKLFF. CDR3 nucleotide sequence: TGTGCCAGCAGTGACGACAGATCAGCAACTAATGAAAAACTGTTTTTT.

The rearrangement joins TRBV30 to TRBJ1-4; possible D gene TRBD1, 5 bases. Trimming took off 8 bases at V and 3 bases at J, with 13 bases between the two ends. Germline V gene data show CDR1 as GTSNPN and CDR2 as SVGIG (reference sequence). The CDR3 contains 13 residues. CDR3 loop: CAGQGRANEKLFF. The CDR3 nucleotides are TGTGCCGGTCAGGGCAGGGCTAATGAAAAACTGTTTTTT.

V gene TRBV6-1 combines with J gene TRBJ1-5; D is uncertain. The CDR3 consists of 13 residues. The V end was cut by 2 bases, the J end by 7 bases, with 9 bases between. CDR1 is MNHNS, CDR2 SASEGT, per germline. The CDR3 coding sequence is TGTGCCAGCAGTGAAACCCGGAGGCAGCCCCAGCATTTT. Translated, it gives CASSETRRQPQHF.

The CDR3 region is CASSGLARGETQYF. The DNA of the CDR3 is TGTGCCAGCAGTGGACTAGCGCGGGGAGAGACCCAGTACTTC. The rearrangement joins TRBV2 to TRBJ2-5; TRBD2 matches 8 bases. Germline-derived CDR1 and CDR2 are SNHLY and FYNNEI. This CDR3 region has 14 residues. The V and J ends lost 4 bases and 4 bases, in that order; junction bases with no gene match: 5.

The chain employs TRBV7-3 and TRBJ2-1; 7 nucleotides match TRBD2. The CDR3 runs 16 residues. Germline V gene data show CDR1 as SGHTA and CDR2 as FQGTGA. J gave up 0 bases and V 9 bases, and 11 bases lay outside the gene matches. The CDR3 DNA reads TGTGCCAGTTCAAGAGCGGGGTCTAGCTCCTACAATGAGCAGTTCTTC. Its translation: CASSRAGSSSYNEQFF.

The chain couples TRBV4-1 to TRBJ2-3; 9 bases line up with TRBD1. V lost 3 bases and J lost 5; bases outside the gene matches: 9. Germline V gives CDR1 MGHRA, CDR2 YSYEKL. The CDR3 spans 16 residues. Here the CDR3 DNA reads TGCGCCAGCAGCCAGGGGGGGACAGGGCGTGGAGATACGCAGTATTTT. Its protein product is CASSQGGTGRGDTQYF.

The chain carries TRBV4-1 and TRBJ1-1, with D uncertain. There are 14 residues in the CDR3. V was shortened by 1 base and J by 0 bases, with 6 bases between the two germline ends. Germline values: CDR1 MGHRA, CDR2 YSYEKL. Written as DNA, the CDR3 is TGCGCCAGCAGCCAAGGCCACATGAACACTGAAGCTTTCTTT. This sequence encodes CASSQGHMNTEAFF.

The rearrangement uses TRBV5-1 and TRBJ2-2, with 9 bases aligning to TRBD2. After removal of 0 bases from V and 5 bases from J, the junction contained 5 bases not matched to a gene. The CDR3 length is 16 residues. CDR1 and CDR2 from the germline V gene are SGHRS and YFSETQ. The CDR3 coding sequence is TGCGCCAGCAGCTTGGCTGTGACTAGCGGTACCGGGGAGCTGTTTTTT. Translated, it gives CASSLAVTSGTGELFF. Supplemented by reference TRBV5-1 and TRBJ2-2, the full variable domain reads KAGVTQTPRYLIKTRGQQVTLSCSPISGHRSVSWYQQTPGQGLQFLFEYFSETQRNKGNFPGRFSGRQFSNSRSEMNVSTLELGDSALYLCASSLAVTSGTGELFFGEGSRLTVL.

There are a few counts of this clone. The chain carries TRBV7-9 and TRBJ1-3; no definite D call. Trimming stripped 4 bases from V and 0 bases from J, with 13 bases between. The CDR3 totals 16 residues. Germline V gene sequence: CDR1 SEHNR, CDR2 FQNEAQ (reference sequence). The CDR3 is CASSSLTENSGNTIYF. For the CDR3, the DNA is TGTGCCAGCAGCTCTTTGACTGAGAACTCTGGAAACACCATATATTTT.